These 6 T cell receptor beta chains share one sample of origin, sequenced in a study of beta chain features in type 1 diabetes. General study results and limits: Shorter TCRB CDR3s, moderately but significantly so, were found in Type 1 diabetes patients in all four CD4+ subsets.

No antigen has been identified for these receptors. Expressed TCRB transcripts were sequenced after all isolated RNA was converted to cDNA. Sequenced by immunoSEQ multiplex PCR; TCRdb stores in-frame clones only, minus some. The table records roughly 340,000 clones, about 13% of them present only once. Sequences were obtained from naive CD4+ T cells from blood. These receptor sequences come from a young woman with type 1 diabetes.

This clone was seen just once. This chain links TRBV6-5 with TRBJ1-2; 8 bases fit TRBD1. This CDR3 is built from 14 residues. V lost 5 bases to trimming and J lost 4 bases; unmatched junction nucleotides: 6. Germline V CDR1 and CDR2: MNHEY, SVGAGI. The CDR3: CASSKDRAFYGYTF. For the CDR3, the DNA is TGTGCCAGCAGTAAGGACAGGGCCTTCTATGGCTACACCTTC.

There are a few counts of this clone. The chain is built from TRBV30 and TRBJ2-1; D ambiguous. The CDR3 has 15 amino acids. V dropped 3 bases and J dropped 4 bases, with 16 bases sitting between them. The germline CDR1 and CDR2 sequences are GTSNPN and SVGIG (reference sequence). CDR3 in DNA: TGTGCCTGGAGCCTGGGCCCCCTCCCGTACAATGAGCAGTTCTTC. Translated, it gives CAWSLGPLPYNEQFF.

V and J are TRBV6-5 and TRBJ2-7, with D maybe TRBD1 (6 bases). Per the germline V gene, CDR1 is MNHEY and CDR2 is SVGAGI. The V gene lost 5 bases and the J gene lost 6 bases, with 20 bases spanning the gap. The CDR3 runs 15 residues. CDR3 sequence: CASSASGQLWVEQYF. In nucleotides, the CDR3 is TGTGCCAGCAGTGCCTCCGGACAGCTCTGGGTCGAGCAGTACTTC.

This clone was seen a few times. This rearrangement joins TRBV2 to TRBJ2-3; 9 bases line up with TRBD2. With 1 base clipped from V and 6 bases from J, the junction kept 8 bases outside the gene matches. CDR1 and CDR2 from the germline V gene are SNHLY and FYNNEI. This CDR3 region has 16 residues. CDR3 coding DNA: TGTGCCAGCAGTGAAGGGGCGGGAGGGCCAATGGATACGCAGTATTTT. It translates to CASSEGAGGPMDTQYF. Supplemented by reference TRBV2 and TRBJ2-3, the full variable domain reads EPEVTQTPSHQVTQMGQEVILRCVPISNHLYFYWYRQILGQKVEFLVSFYNNEISEKSEIFDDQFSVERPDGSNFTLKIRSTKLEDSAMYFCASSEGAGGPMDTQYFGPGTRLTVL.

The genes are TRBV7-9 and TRBJ2-1, with TRBD1 identical over 9 bases. The V segment lost 1 base and the J segment 7 bases; nucleotides outside the gene matches: 8. This CDR3 is built from 16 residues. The germline V gene encodes CDR1 SEHNR and CDR2 FQNEAQ (reference sequence). This CDR3 reads CASSLVNRGRGNEQFF. The CDR3 region has the DNA TGTGCCAGCAGCTTAGTGAACAGGGGGCGCGGGAATGAGCAGTTCTTC.

V gene TRBV27 combines with J gene TRBJ2-2; a possible D gene is TRBD1 (7 bases). CDR1 is MNHEY and CDR2 is SMNVEV in the germline V gene (reference sequence). The CDR3 length is 16 residues. Trimming removed 6 bases at V and 5 bases at J, with 19 bases between. CDR3 sequence (DNA): TGTGCCAGCAGCCTCTCGACAGGGAGGAGGACCGGGGAGCTGTTTTTT. As protein: CASSLSTGRRTGELFF.